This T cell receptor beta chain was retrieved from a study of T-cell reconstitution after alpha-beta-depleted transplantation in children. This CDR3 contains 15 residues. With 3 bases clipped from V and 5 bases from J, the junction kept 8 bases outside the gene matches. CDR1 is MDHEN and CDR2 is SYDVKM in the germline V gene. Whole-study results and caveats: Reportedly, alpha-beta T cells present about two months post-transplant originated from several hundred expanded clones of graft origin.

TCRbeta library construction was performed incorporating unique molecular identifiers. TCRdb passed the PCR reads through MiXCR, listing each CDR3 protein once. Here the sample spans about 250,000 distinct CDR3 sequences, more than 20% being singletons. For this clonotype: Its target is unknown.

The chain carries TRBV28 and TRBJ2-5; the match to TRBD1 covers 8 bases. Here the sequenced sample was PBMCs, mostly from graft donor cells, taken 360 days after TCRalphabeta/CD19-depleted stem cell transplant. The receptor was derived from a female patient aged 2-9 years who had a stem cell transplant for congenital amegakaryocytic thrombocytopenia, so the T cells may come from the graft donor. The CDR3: CASSFQGQGSETQYF. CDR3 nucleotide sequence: TGTGCCAGCAGTTTCCAAGGACAGGGAAGCGAGACCCAGTACTTC.